The present T cell receptor (beta chain) was sequenced within a study of blood T cell repertoires in COVID-19. This CDR3 comprises 12 residues. Germline CDR1 reads MDHEN; CDR2 reads SYDVKM. V shed 7 bases and J 8 bases; nucleotides not matched to a gene: 7. Sequenced by immunoSEQ multiplex PCR; TCRdb stores in-frame clones only, minus some. In the table there are around 190,000 clones, 70% to 80% of which are singletons. The sequenced sample was peripheral blood. The TCR sequence derives from a woman between 50 and 59 years old with acute or convalescent COVID-19. The rearrangement links TRBV28 to TRBJ1-1; the match to TRBD1 covers 7 bases. The CDR3 sequence is CASTQLGQEAFF. For the CDR3, the DNA is TGTGCCAGCACCCAGTTGGGACAGGAAGCTTTCTTT.